The next 11 T cell receptor beta chains were all read from a single sample in a study of T cell repertoires in cytomegalovirus infection. TCRdb independently ran MiXCR on the reads; one entry per CDR3 protein. The sample yields roughly 340,000 distinct CDR3 sequences, about 29% seen once. No cognate antigen is known for these TCRs. Source: cultured PBMCs, taken from culture after CMV antigen stimulation. The receptors were sampled from a human donor in good health (CMV status not recorded). Some clones in this sample may be carry-over from other donors' samples.

This clonotype was recorded a few times. The rearrangement uses TRBV6-5 and TRBJ1-1; D is ambiguous. This CDR3 spans 13 amino acids. The germline V gene encodes CDR1 MNHEY and CDR2 SVGAGI. Trimming left V 2 bases short and J 4 bases short, with 8 bases between. The CDR3 sequence is CASSYPYSTEAFF. CDR3 sequence (DNA): TGTGCCAGCAGTTACCCCTACAGCACTGAAGCTTTCTTT.

This chain links TRBV7-2 with TRBJ2-1; 10 nucleotides agree with TRBD2. This CDR3 is built from 19 residues. The junction had 13 bases not matched to a gene; V was cut back by 5 bases and J by 0 bases. From germline, CDR1 is SGHTA and CDR2 FQGNSA. The CDR3 coding sequence is TGTGCCAGCAGCCGGGTTAGCGGGGGGCGTACCAGCTCCTACAATGAGCAGTTCTTC. Translating it yields CASSRVSGGRTSSYNEQFF.

CDR3 DNA: TGTGCCAGCAGCACTCCCGGACTAGCGGGAGGGAAAGGGGCCAAAAACATTCAGTACTTC. Translating gives CASSTPGLAGGKGAKNIQYF. This chain connects TRBV7-9 to TRBJ2-4; 15 nucleotides line up with TRBD2. The germline V gene encodes CDR1 SEHNR and CDR2 FQNEAQ (reference sequence). The CDR3 spans 20 residues. The V and J ends lost 5 bases and 1 base, in that order; junction bases with no gene match: 12.

This chain uses TRBV6-8 with TRBJ2-7; D is perhaps TRBD1 or TRBD2 (5 bases each). The germline gives CDR1 MNHGY, CDR2 SAAAGT. The CDR3 length is 15 residues. V lost 7 bases to trimming and J lost 1 base, with 17 bases between them. As DNA, the CDR3 is TGTGCCAGCATAATCCGGGACCGGAGGTCCTACGAGCAGTACTTC. It encodes CASIIRDRRSYEQYF.

This clonotype appeared a single time. A read error may account for a junction end that differs from germline. V gene TRBV5-3 combines with J gene TRBJ1-5, with 8 nucleotides matching TRBD1. TRBV5-3 is marked as an open reading frame, function uncertain. The CDR3 consists of 16 residues. In DNA form, the CDR3 reads TGTGCCAGCAGCTTAAGACAGGGGATCGTCAATCAGCCCCAGCATTTT. Amino acid sequence: CASSLRQGIVNQPQHF.

In its sample, this clonotype was seen once. Lacking the conserved final phenylalanine or tryptophan, this CDR3 likely reflects a read error. This chain connects TRBV10-3 to TRBJ2-1; D uncertain. The germline V gene has CDR1 ENHRY and CDR2 SYGVKD. The CDR3 spans 15 residues. Deletions cut 0 bases from V and 0 bases from J, with 6 bases between. CDR3 sequence: CAISESGNSYNEQFL. In DNA form, the CDR3 reads TGTGCCATCAGTGAGTCGGGTAACTCCTACAATGAGCAGTTCTTA.

The chain combines TRBV7-9 with TRBJ1-4; D perhaps matches TRBD1 (5 bases). V was shortened by 5 bases and J by 3 bases, with 10 bases between the two germline ends. The CDR3 is made up of 14 amino acids. CDR1 and CDR2 (germline): SEHNR, FQNEAQ (reference sequence). CDR3 region: CASSPTDPNEKLFF. The CDR3 nucleotides read TGTGCCAGCAGCCCGACAGATCCTAATGAAAAACTGTTTTTT.

The sample holds a few counts of this clonotype. J is TRBJ2-7 and V is TRBV7-6, with 7 bases aligning to TRBD1. Trimming took 4 bases from V and 2 from J; bases not matched to a gene: 14. The CDR3 is made up of 17 amino acids. Per the germline V gene, CDR1 is SGHVS and CDR2 is FNYEAQ. The CDR3 region is CASSSSIAGTEPYEQYF. CDR3 coding DNA: TGTGCCAGCAGCTCATCGATAGCCGGGACAGAACCCTACGAGCAGTACTTC.

This sequence joins TRBV7-9 and TRBJ2-7; 8 nucleotides agree with TRBD2. Trimming took 7 bases from V and 7 from J; bases not matched to a gene: 15. The germline V gene has CDR1 SEHNR and CDR2 FQNEAQ (reference sequence). There are 15 residues in the CDR3. CDR3 in amino acids: CASTRSGSTGGEQYF. The CDR3 region has the DNA TGTGCCAGCACAAGGTCAGGAAGCACGGGGGGGGAGCAGTACTTC.

The chain links TRBV5-6 to TRBJ1-1; D is unclear. The CDR3 sequence is 12 residues long. Trimming shortened V by 5 bases and J by 1 base, and 6 bases separated the two germline ends. CDR1 and CDR2 from the germline V gene are SGHDT and YYEEEE. The CDR3: CASSTPNTEAFF. Written as DNA, the CDR3 is TGTGCCAGCAGTACACCGAACACTGAAGCTTTCTTT.

The chain joins TRBV12-3 or TRBV12-4 to TRBJ1-4, with 7 bases lining up with TRBD1. J gave up 6 bases and V 5 bases, and 6 bases lay outside the gene matches. The CDR3 has 14 amino acids. The CDR3 sequence is CASSESGTDEKLFF. CDR3 DNA sequence: TGTGCCAGCAGTGAATCAGGGACAGATGAAAAACTGTTTTTT.